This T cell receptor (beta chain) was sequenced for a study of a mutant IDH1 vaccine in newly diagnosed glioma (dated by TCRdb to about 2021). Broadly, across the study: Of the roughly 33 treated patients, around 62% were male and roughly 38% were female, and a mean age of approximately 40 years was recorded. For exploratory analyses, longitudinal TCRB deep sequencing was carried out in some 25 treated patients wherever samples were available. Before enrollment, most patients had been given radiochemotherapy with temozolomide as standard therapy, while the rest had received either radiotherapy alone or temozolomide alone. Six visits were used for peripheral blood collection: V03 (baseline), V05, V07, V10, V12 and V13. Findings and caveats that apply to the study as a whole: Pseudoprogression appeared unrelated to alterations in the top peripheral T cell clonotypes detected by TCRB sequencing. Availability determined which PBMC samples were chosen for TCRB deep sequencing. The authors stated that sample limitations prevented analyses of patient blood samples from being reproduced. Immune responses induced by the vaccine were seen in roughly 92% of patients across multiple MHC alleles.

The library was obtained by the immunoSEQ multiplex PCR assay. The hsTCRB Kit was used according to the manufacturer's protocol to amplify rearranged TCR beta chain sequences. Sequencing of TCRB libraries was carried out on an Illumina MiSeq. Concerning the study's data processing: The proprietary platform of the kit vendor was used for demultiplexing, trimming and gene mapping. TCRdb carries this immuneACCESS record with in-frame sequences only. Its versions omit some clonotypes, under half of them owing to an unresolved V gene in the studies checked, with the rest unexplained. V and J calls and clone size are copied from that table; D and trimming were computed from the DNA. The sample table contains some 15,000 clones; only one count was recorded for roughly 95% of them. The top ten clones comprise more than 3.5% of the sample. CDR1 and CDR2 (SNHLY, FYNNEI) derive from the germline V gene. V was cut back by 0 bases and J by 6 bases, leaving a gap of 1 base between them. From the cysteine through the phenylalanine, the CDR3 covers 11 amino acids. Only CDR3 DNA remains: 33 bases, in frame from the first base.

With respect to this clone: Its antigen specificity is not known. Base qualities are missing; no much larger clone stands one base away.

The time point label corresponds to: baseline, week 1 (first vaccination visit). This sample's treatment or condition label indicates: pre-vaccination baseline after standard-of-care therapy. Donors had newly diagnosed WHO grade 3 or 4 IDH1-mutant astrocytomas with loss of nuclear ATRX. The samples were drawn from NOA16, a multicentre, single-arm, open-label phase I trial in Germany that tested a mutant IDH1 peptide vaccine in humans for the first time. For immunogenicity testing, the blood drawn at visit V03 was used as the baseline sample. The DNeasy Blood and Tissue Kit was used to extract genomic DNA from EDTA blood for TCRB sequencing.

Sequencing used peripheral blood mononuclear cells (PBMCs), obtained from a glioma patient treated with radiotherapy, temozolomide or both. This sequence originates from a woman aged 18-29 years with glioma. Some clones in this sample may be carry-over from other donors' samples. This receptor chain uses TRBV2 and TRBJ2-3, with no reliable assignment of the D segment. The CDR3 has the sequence CASSEADTQYF. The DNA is TGTGCCAGCAGTGAAGCGGATACGCAGTATTTT.